This T cell receptor beta chain was documented in a study of blood T cells in healthy people across ages. A J-beta primer mix and a sample-barcoded 5' primer were used in a second PCR of roughly 6 to 11 cycles. Each cDNA was tagged by a template-switch adaptor containing 12 random nucleotides. TCRdb called the 5' RACE reads again in MiXCR, with one record for every CDR3 protein. In the table there are fewer than 800,000 distinct CDR3 sequences, under 25% of which are singletons. Germline V gene sequence: CDR1 DFQATT, CDR2 SNEGSKA (reference sequence). The length of the CDR3 is 12 residues. Trimming stripped 8 bases from V and 3 bases from J, with 13 bases between.

This rearrangement joins TRBV20-1 to TRBJ2-5, with a tentative D call TRBD2 (6 bases). The clonotype was recovered from an older man in good health. Material: blood. The CDR3 bases are TGCAGTTCACCGGGAGTCGAAGAGACCCAGTACTTC. Translated, it gives CSSPGVEETQYF.